The T cell receptor beta chain described here comes from a study of control samples from healthy donors and cancer patients. Generated by immunoSEQ multiplex PCR, the TCRdb table keeps only in-frame clones and is missing some. The sample lists fewer than 95,000 clones, 91% occurring once. The germline V gene encodes CDR1 MNHEY and CDR2 SVGEGT. The V gene end was trimmed by 0 bases and the J gene end by 2 bases; junction bases not matched to a gene: 4. The CDR3 is 18 residues long. The sample was blood. The TCR comes from a man under 40 in good health. The chain employs TRBV6-2 or TRBV6-3 and TRBJ2-3, with 14 bases fitting TRBD2. CDR3 in amino acids: CASSYSKGLAGVTDTQYF. The CDR3, as DNA: TGTGCCAGCAGTTACTCGAAGGGACTAGCGGGGGTCACAGATACGCAGTATTTT.